The 2 T cell receptor beta chains in this list originate from one sample, sequenced in a study of OX40 agonist ivuxolimab in advanced cancers. Produced via immunoSEQ multiplex PCR; TCRdb's table is partial and in-frame only. Of around 68,000 clones listed, 91% are singletons. The sequencing here drew on CD4+ or CD8+ T cells sorted from blood, taken in a trial of the OX40 agonist ivuxolimab. These receptors originate from an adult with an advanced solid tumor such as melanoma, head and neck, liver or kidney cancer.

The CDR3 DNA sequence: TGTGCCAGCAGCCAAGATCTAACAACGGTCTATGGCTACACCTTC. It yields the protein CASSQDLTTVYGYTF. The chain recombines TRBV14 with TRBJ1-2; no clear D gene. This CDR3 contains 15 residues. The V and J ends lost 0 bases and 4 bases respectively, with 12 bases between them. Germline loops: CDR1 SGHDN, CDR2 FVKESK.

The chain employs TRBV27 and TRBJ2-7, with D perhaps assigned TRBD1 or TRBD2 (5 bases each). Germline V gives CDR1 MNHEY, CDR2 SMNVEV (reference sequence). Trimming cost V 4 bases and J 1 base, with 14 bases left between them. The CDR3 totals 15 residues. CDR3 in DNA: TGTGCCAGCAGTTATGGGCCGGGGCCGTCCTACGAGCAGTACTTC. This encodes CASSYGPGPSYEQYF.